These 9 T cell receptor beta chains share one sample of origin, sequenced in a study of beta chain features in type 1 diabetes. The authors reverse transcribed all of the isolated RNA, so sequencing captured expressed TCRB transcripts. TCRdb keeps only in-frame clones here, not all; method: immunoSEQ multiplex PCR. Here the sample spans fewer than 20,000 clones, less than 50% being singletons. Sequenced: stem cell memory CD4+ T cells from blood. These receptors were collected from a woman aged 40 to 55 in good health.

The chain links TRBV19 to TRBJ1-3; D gene uncertain. The germline CDR1 and CDR2 sequences are LNHDA and SQIVND (reference sequence). The CDR3 extends over 14 amino acids. The V and J ends lost 4 bases and 0 bases respectively, with 7 bases between them. The CDR3 loop is CASSKRFSGNTIYF. DNA for the CDR3: TGTGCCAGTAGTAAGCGGTTCTCTGGAAACACCATATATTTT.

The chain links TRBV7-9 to TRBJ1-2; TRBD1 aligns across 8 bases. The ends lost 5 bases at V and 7 bases at J; junction bases unmatched: 12. There are 15 residues in the CDR3. CDR1 is SEHNR, CDR2 FQNEAQ, per germline (reference sequence). The CDR3 DNA reads as TGTGCCAGCAGCCCCAAGCCCGACAGGGGTTTTGGCTACACCTTC. It encodes CASSPKPDRGFGYTF.

This chain links TRBV29-1 with TRBJ2-5; D might be TRBD2 (6 bases). Germline loops: CDR1 SQVTM, CDR2 ANQGSEA. The CDR3 sequence is 12 residues long. V lost 4 bases, J lost 4 bases, and 10 bases lay in between. CDR3 bases: TGCAGCGTTGCGAGGGGAGGAGAGACCCAGTACTTC. As protein: CSVARGGETQYF.

V and J are TRBV7-2 and TRBJ2-5; TRBD2 is a possible D gene (5 bases). Germline CDR1 is SGHTA and CDR2 is FQGNSA. The CDR3 spans 15 residues. Trimming removed 4 bases from V and 7 bases from J, with 19 bases in between. CDR3 region: CASSSERPKGWTQYF. The CDR3 region has the DNA TGTGCCAGCAGCTCCGAGCGGCCCAAGGGTTGGACCCAGTACTTC.

This chain connects TRBV10-1 to TRBJ1-3, with D tentatively TRBD1 (6 bases). The CDR3 contains 13 residues. V was pared by 6 bases and J by 0 bases, with 6 bases between. Germline loops: CDR1 WNHNN, CDR2 SYGVQD (reference sequence). CDR3 residues: CASRDSSGNTIYF. The CDR3 nucleotides read TGCGCCAGCAGGGACAGCTCTGGAAACACCATATATTTT.

The genes are TRBV6-1 and TRBJ2-5; 8 bases agree with TRBD1. Germline lookup yields CDR1 MNHNS and CDR2 SASEGT. Unmatched junction bases numbered 3, after V lost 3 bases and J lost 0 bases. The CDR3 length is 15 residues. Here the CDR3 reads CASSDRQGYQETQYF. In DNA, the CDR3 is TGTGCCAGCAGTGACCGACAGGGGTACCAAGAGACCCAGTACTTC.

The gene calls are TRBV1 and TRBJ2-3; the D call of TRBD2 is as the table states it, not checked on the DNA. TRBV1 is a documented pseudogene. The length of the CDR3 is 18 residues. The CDR3 DNA is TGCACCAGCAGCCAAGATCAGGCTAGCGGGGGGGTCACAGATACGCAGTATTTT. Translation: CTSSQDQASGGVTDTQYF.

This chain links TRBV11-2 with TRBJ2-7; 9 bases are a match to TRBD1. The germline V gene has CDR1 SGHAT and CDR2 FQNNGV. The CDR3 contains 15 residues. V lost 0 bases and J lost 4; bases outside the gene matches: 4. CDR3 loop: CASSLEGQGFYEQYF. CDR3 sequence (DNA): TGTGCCAGCAGCTTAGAGGGACAGGGTTTTTACGAGCAGTACTTC.

This clone was found a few times. V gene TRBV18 combines with J gene TRBJ1-2; D unresolved. The CDR3 has 14 residues. The V end was cut by 3 bases, the J end by 7 bases, with 15 bases between. CDR1 is KGHSH and CDR2 is LQKENI in the germline V gene. The CDR3 sequence is CASSPFRGEGGYTF. The CDR3, as DNA: TGTGCCAGCTCACCTTTTCGGGGAGAAGGTGGCTACACCTTC. Full variable domain (missing parts from reference TRBV18 and TRBJ1-2): NAGVMQNPRHLVRRRGQEARLRCSPMKGHSHVYWYRQLPEEGLKFMVYLQKENIIDESGMPKERFSAEFPKEGPSILRIQQVVRGDSAAYFCASSPFRGEGGYTFGSGTRLTVV.